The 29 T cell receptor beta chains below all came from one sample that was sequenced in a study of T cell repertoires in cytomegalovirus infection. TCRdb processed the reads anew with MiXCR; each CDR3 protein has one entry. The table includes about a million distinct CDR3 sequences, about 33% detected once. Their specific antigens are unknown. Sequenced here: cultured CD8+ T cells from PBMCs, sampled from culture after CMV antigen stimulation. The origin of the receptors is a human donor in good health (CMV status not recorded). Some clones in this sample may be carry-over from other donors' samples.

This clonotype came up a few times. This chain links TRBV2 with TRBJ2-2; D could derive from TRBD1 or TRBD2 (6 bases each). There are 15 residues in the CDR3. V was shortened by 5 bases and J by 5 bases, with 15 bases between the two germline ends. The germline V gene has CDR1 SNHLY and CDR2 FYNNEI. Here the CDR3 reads CASSFPGAGTGELFF. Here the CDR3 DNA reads TGTGCCAGCAGTTTTCCAGGGGCGGGGACCGGGGAGCTGTTTTTT.

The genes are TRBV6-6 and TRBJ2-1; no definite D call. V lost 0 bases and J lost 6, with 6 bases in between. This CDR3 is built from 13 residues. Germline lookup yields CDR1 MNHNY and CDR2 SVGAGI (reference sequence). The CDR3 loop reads CASSYSESNEQFF. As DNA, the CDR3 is TGTGCCAGCAGTTACTCGGAGAGCAATGAGCAGTTCTTC.

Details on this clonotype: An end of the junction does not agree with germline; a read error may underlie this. The CDR3 bases are TGTGCCAACAGTTTATCGTGGCCGGCCGGGGAGCTGTTTTTT. This translates into CANSLSWPAGELFF. The chain employs TRBV27 and TRBJ2-2; D remains ambiguous. The CDR3 totals 14 residues. Germline V gene data show CDR1 as MNHEY and CDR2 as SMNVEV (reference sequence).

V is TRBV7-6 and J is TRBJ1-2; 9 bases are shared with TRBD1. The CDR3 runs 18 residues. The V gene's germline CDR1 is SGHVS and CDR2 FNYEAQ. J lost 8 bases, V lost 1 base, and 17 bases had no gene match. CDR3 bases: TGTGCCAGCAGCTTAGACCCCGGGACAGGGATACCTGATGAGGGCTACACCTTC. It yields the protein CASSLDPGTGIPDEGYTF. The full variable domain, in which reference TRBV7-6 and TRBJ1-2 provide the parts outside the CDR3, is GAGVSQSPRYKVTKRGQDVALRCDPISGHVSLYWYRQALGQGPEFLTYFNYEAQQDKSGLPNDRFSAERPEGSISTLTIQRTEQRDSAMYRCASSLDPGTGIPDEGYTFGSGTRLTVV.

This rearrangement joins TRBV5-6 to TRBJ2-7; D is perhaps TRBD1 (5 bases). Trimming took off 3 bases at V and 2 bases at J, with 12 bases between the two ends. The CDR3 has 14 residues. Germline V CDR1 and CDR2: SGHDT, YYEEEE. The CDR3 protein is CASSSTGAPYEQYV. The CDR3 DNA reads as TGTGCCAGCAGCTCCACAGGTGCTCCCTACGAGCAGTACGTC.

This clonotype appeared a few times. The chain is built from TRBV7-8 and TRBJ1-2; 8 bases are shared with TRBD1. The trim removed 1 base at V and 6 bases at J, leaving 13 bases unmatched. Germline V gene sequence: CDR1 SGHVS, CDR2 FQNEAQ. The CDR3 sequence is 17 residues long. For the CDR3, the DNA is TGTGCCAGCAGCTTAGTTAGCACAGGGGGGTCACTGGATGGCTACACCTTC. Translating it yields CASSLVSTGGSLDGYTF.

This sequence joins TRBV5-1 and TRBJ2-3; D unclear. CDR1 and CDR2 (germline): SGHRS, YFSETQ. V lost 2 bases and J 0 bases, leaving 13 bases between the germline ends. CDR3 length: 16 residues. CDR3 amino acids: CASSFQPQESTDTQYF. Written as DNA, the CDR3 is TGCGCCAGCAGCTTCCAACCCCAGGAGAGCACAGATACGCAGTATTTT.

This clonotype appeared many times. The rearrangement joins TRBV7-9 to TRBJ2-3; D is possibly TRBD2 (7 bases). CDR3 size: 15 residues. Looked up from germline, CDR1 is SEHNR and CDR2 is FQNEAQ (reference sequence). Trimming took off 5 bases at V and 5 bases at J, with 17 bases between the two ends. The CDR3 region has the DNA TGTGCCAGCAGCCCCCAAGGGGGGGAGGTAGATACGCAGTATTTT. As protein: CASSPQGGEVDTQYF.

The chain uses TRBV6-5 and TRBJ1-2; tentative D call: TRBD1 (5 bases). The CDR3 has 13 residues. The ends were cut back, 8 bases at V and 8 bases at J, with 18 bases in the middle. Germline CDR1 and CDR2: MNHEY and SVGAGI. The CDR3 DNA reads TGTGCCAGCCTGGGGGGAGGGCAGCCGGGCTACACCTTC. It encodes CASLGGGQPGYTF.

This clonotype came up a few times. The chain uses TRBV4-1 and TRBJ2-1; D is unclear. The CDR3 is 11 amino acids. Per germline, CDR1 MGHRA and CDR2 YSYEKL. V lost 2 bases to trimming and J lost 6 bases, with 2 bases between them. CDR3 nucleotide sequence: TGCGCCAGCAGCCAAACCAATGAGCAGTTCTTC. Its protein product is CASSQTNEQFF.

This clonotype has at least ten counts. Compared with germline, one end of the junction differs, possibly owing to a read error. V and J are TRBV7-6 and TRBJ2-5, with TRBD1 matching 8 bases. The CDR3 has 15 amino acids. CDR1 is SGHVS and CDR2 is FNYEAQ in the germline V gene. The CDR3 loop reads CASSIAGGWGETQYF. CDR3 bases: TGTGCCAGCAGCATAGCAGGGGGCTGGGGAGAGACCCAGTACTTC.

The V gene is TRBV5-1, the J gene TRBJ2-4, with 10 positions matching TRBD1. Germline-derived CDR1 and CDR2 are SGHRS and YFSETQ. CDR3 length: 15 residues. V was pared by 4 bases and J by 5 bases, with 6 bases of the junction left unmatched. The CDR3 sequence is CASSDIGQGENIQYF. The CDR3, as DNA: TGCGCCAGCAGCGATATTGGACAGGGGGAAAACATTCAGTACTTC. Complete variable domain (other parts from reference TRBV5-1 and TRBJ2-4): KAGVTQTPRYLIKTRGQQVTLSCSPISGHRSVSWYQQTPGQGLQFLFEYFSETQRNKGNFPGRFSGRQFSNSRSEMNVSTLELGDSALYLCASSDIGQGENIQYFGAGTRLSVL.

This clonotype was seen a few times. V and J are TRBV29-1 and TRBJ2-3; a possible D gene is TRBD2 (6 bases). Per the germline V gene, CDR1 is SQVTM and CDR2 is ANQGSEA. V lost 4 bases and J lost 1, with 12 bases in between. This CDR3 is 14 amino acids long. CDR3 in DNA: TGCAGCGTTGCGGGGGTGAAGGGCACAGATACGCAGTATTTT. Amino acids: CSVAGVKGTDTQYF.

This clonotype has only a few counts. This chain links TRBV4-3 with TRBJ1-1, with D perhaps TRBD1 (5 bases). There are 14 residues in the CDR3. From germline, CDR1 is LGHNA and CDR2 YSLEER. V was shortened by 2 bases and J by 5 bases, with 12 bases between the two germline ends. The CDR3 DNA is TGCGCCAGCAGCCAAAAACAGGCCGGGACTGAAGCTTTCTTT. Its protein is CASSQKQAGTEAFF.

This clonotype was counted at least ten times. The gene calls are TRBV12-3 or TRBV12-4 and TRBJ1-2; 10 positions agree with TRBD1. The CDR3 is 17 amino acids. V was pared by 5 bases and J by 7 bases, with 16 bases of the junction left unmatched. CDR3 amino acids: CASSLGQGGQTAGGYTF. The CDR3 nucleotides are TGTGCCAGCAGTCTTGGACAGGGGGGACAAACGGCGGGTGGCTACACCTTC.

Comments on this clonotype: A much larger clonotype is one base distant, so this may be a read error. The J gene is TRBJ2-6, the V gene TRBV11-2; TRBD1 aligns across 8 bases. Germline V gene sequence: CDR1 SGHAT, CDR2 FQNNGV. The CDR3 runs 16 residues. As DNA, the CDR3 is TGTGCCTGCAGCCGGGACAGGTCCGTCTGGGCCAACGTCCTGACTTTC. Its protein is CACSRDRSVWANVLTF.

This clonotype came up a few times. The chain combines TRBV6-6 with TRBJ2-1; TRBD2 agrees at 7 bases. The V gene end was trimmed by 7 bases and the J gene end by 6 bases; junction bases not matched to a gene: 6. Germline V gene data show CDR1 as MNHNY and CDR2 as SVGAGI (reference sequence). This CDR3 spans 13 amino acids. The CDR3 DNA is TGTGCCAGCACCAAGGGAGGGATCAATGAGCAGTTCTTC. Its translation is CASTKGGINEQFF.

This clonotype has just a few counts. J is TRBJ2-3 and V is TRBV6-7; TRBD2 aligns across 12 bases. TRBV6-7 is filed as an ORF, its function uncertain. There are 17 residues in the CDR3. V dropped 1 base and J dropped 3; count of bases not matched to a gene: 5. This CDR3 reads CASSYFGLAGITDTQYF. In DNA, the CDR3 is TGTGCCAGCAGTTACTTTGGACTAGCGGGGATTACAGATACGCAGTATTTT.

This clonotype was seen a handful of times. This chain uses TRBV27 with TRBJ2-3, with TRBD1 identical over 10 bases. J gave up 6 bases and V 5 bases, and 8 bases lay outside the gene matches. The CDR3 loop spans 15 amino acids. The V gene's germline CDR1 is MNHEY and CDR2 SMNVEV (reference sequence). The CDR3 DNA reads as TGTGCCAGCAGTGTACGGGACAGGGGAGGGGATACGCAGTATTTT. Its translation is CASSVRDRGGDTQYF.

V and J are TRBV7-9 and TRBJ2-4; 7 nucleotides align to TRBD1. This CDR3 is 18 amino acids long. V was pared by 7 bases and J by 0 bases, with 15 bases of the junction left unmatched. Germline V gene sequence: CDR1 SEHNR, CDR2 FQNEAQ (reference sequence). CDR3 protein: CASKGDRFNTIAKNIQYF. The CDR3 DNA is TGTGCCAGCAAAGGGGACAGATTTAACACAATAGCCAAAAACATTCAGTACTTC.

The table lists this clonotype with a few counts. The CDR3 nucleotides are TGTGCCAGTACCACGGGACTAGCGGGGGATAGCACAGATACGCAGTATTTT. It encodes CASTTGLAGDSTDTQYF. The chain uses TRBV19 and TRBJ2-3; 14 bases match TRBD2. The CDR3 length is 17 residues. V lost 7 bases, J lost 0 bases, and 6 bases stayed unmatched. Germline V gene data show CDR1 as LNHDA and CDR2 as SQIVND (reference sequence).

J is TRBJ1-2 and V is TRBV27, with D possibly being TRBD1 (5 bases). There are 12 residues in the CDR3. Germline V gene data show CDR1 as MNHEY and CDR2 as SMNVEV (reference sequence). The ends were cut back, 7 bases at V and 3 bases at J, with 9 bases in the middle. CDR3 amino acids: CASKTGYYGYTF. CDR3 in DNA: TGTGCCAGCAAAACAGGCTACTATGGCTACACCTTC.

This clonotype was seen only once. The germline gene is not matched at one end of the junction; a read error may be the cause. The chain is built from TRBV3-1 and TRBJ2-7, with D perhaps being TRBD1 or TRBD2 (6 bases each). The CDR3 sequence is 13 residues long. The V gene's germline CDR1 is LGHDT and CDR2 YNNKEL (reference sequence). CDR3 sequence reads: CVSKMQGTYEQYF. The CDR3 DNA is TGTGTCAGCAAGATGCAGGGGACTTACGAGCAGTACTTC.

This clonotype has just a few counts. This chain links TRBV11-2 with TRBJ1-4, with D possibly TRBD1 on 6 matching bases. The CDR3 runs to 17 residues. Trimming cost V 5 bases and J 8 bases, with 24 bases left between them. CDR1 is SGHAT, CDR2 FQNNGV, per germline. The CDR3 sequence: CASSAMIPGAVSEKLFF. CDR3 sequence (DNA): TGTGCCAGCAGCGCAATGATCCCGGGGGCAGTTAGCGAAAAACTGTTTTTT.

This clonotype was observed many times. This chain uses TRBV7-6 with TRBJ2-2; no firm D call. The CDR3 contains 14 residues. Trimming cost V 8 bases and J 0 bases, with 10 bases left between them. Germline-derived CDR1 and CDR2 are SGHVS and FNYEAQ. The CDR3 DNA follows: TGTGCCAGCCACCGTTTAGCGAACACCGGGGAGCTGTTTTTT. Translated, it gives CASHRLANTGELFF.

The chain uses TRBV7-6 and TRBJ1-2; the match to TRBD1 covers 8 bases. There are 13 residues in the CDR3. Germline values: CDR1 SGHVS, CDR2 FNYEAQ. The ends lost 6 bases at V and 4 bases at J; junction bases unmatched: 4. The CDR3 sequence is CASRLTGVYGYTF. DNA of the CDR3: TGTGCCAGCAGGTTGACAGGGGTCTATGGCTACACCTTC. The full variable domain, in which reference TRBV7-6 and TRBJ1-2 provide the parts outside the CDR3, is GAGVSQSPRYKVTKRGQDVALRCDPISGHVSLYWYRQALGQGPEFLTYFNYEAQQDKSGLPNDRFSAERPEGSISTLTIQRTEQRDSAMYRCASRLTGVYGYTFGSGTRLTVV.

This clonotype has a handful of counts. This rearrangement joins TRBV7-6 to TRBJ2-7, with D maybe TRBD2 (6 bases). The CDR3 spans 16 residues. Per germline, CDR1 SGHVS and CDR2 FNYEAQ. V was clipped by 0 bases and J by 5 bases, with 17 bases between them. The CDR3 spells CASSLALRRGLNEQYF. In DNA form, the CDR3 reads TGTGCCAGCAGCTTAGCGTTACGTAGAGGACTAAACGAGCAGTACTTC.

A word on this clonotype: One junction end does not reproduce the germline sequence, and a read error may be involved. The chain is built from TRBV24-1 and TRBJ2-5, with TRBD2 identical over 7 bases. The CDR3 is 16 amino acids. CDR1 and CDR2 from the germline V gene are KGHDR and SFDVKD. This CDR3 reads CATSDSSLTSPEAQYF. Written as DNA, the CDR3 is TGTGCCACCAGTGATTCTTCCCTGACTAGCCCAGAGGCCCAGTACTTC.

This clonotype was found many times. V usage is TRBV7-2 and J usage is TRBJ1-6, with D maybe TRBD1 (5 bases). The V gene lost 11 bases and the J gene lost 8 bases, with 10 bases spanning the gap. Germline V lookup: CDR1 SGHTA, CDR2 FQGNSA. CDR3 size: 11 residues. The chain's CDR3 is CAGGRDSPLHF. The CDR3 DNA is TGTGCCGGGGGAAGGGATTCACCCCTCCACTTT.